The entry below describes one T cell receptor beta chain. Trimming took 2 bases from V and 4 from J, leaving 7 bases between them. CDR3 length equals 13 residues. Germline V gene sequence: CDR1 SGHNT, CDR2 YYREEE (reference sequence). Sequencing used cDNA as its template, made by extracting RNA and reverse transcribing it. The repertoire was sequenced with immunoSEQ multiplex PCR; TCRdb's copy has only in-frame clones and lacks some. The data contain 200,000 or so clones, 50% to 65% of them singletons. This sample is drawn from a study of CD8+ T cells in alopecia areata. The overall study: Patients received oral tofacitinib, 5 to 10 mg twice daily, for moderate-to-severe alopecia areata.

The origin of this receptor is a human donor with alopecia areata. The sequencing here drew on CD4+ T cells sorted from blood, taken at week 0. The chain carries TRBV5-4 and TRBJ1-5; no clear D gene. CDR3 DNA sequence: TGTGCCAGCAGCTTCGGAAGAAATCAGCCCCAGCATTTT. It yields the protein CASSFGRNQPQHF.